The T cell receptor beta chain under discussion was sequenced for a study of CD8 T cells in Susac syndrome. General observations from the study: It was acknowledged by the study that relatively few individuals were included in its TCR sequencing and HLA analysis.

About 0.45 to 1 ug RNA was reverse transcribed with random hexamers. One entry per CDR3 protein, called by TCRdb with MiXCR from the immunoSEQ multiplex PCR reads. The data show 95,000 to 150,000 distinct CDR3 sequences, around 94% seen once. Sequencing of TCR beta was performed on blood CD8+ and CD4+ T cells. In the case of this clonotype: Its antigen is unidentified.

The sequence was obtained from a human donor with Susac syndrome. Sequencing used CD8+ T cells from PBMCs.

In DNA form, the CDR3 reads TGCAGTGCTAGTACGGGGGGGGCAGAGACCCAGTACTTC. Translation gives CSASTGGAETQYF. This rearrangement joins TRBV20-1 to TRBJ2-5, with 8 bases lining up with TRBD2. CDR1 is DFQATT and CDR2 is SNEGSKA in the germline V gene (reference sequence). V trimming: 3 bases; J trimming: 4 bases; junction bases outside the gene matches: 4. The CDR3 is made up of 13 amino acids.